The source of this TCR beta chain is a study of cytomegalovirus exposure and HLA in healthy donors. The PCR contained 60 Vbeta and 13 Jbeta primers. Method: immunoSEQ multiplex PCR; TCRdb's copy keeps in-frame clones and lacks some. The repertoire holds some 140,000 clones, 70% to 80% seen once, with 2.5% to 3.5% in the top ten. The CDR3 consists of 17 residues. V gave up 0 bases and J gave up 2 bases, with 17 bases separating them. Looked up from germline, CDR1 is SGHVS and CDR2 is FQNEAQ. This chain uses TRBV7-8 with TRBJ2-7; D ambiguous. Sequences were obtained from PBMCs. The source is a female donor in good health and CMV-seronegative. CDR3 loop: CASSLAGSRPSAYEQYF. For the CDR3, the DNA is TGTGCCAGCAGCTTAGCCGGGTCACGTCCCTCGGCCTACGAGCAGTACTTC.